One sample yielded the 32 T cell receptor beta chains listed below, sequenced in a study of T cell clonality in common variable immunodeficiency. Assay: immunoSEQ multiplex PCR; the TCRdb copy retains only in-frame clones and omits some. The sample shows about 52,000 clones, none of them appearing just once. The sequencing sample was made of peripheral blood mononuclear cells. The receptors here all came from a person aged 18 to 70 in good health.

In its sample, this clone was seen many times. CDR3 DNA, as far as it was read: TGCAGTGCTAGAAAGTTGGGCAGGACTTCCTACAATGAG. This translates into CSARKLGRTSYNE. The entire CDR3 sequence reads CSARKLGRTSYNEQFF. This chain joins TRBV20-1 and TRBJ2-1; possibly TRBD2 for D (5 bases). With the read ending 3 residues before the CDR3 end, the germline J gene is used to fill in that end. The CDR3 totals 16 residues. Germline assignment: CDR1 DFQATT and CDR2 SNEGSKA (reference sequence). Between the trimmed V and J ends, which lost 2 bases and 1 base, there was a span of 15 bases.

This clone occurred many times. The read finishes 3 residues shy of the CDR3 end, and the germline J gene is used to complete it. The chain carries TRBV7-3 and TRBJ1-2; 8 bases map to TRBD1. V trimming: 3 bases; J trimming: 7 bases; junction bases outside the gene matches: 7. The CDR3 consists of 14 residues. Germline CDR1 SGHTA, CDR2 FQGTGA. CDR3 sequence: CASSFGQGLGGYTF. The CDR3 DNA, read in part, is TGTGCCAGCAGCTTCGGACAGGGCCTAGGTGGC.

This clone was seen many times. The read comes to an end 3 residues before the CDR3 does, leaving the germline J gene to fill in the end. The chain recombines TRBV10-1 with TRBJ1-2; 8 positions match TRBD1. V dropped 3 bases and J dropped 0; count of bases not matched to a gene: 6. CDR1 is WNHNN, CDR2 SYGVQD, per germline (reference sequence). This CDR3 is built from 16 residues. This CDR3 reads CASSEQGGESNYGYTF. Incomplete CDR3 DNA: TGCGCCAGCAGTGAACAGGGGGGAGAGTCTAACTATGGC.

This clone was recorded many times. The observed sequence ends 3 residues before the CDR3 terminus, with the missing tail filled in from the germline J gene. The chain carries TRBV19 and TRBJ2-3; 7 positions match TRBD1. Germline assignment: CDR1 LNHDA and CDR2 SQIVND (reference sequence). The CDR3 length is 16 residues. V lost 9 bases and J lost 2; bases outside the gene matches: 14. The CDR3 spells CASSHRGPTYTDTQYF. The CDR3 bases that were read are TGTGCCAGCTCTCACAGGGGCCCTACCTACACAGATACG. Full variable domain (rest looked up from reference TRBV19 and TRBJ2-3): DGGITQSPKYLFRKEGQNVTLSCEQNLNHDAMYWYRQDPGQGLRLIYYSQIVNDFQKGDIAEGYSVSREKKESFPLTVTSAQKNPTAFYLCASSHRGPTYTDTQYFGPGTRLTVL.

This clone was found many times. The CDR3 bases that were read are TGCGCCAGCAGCTTGGCGGGACAAATTGCAGATACG. It codes for CASSLAGQIADT. The full CDR3 protein reads CASSLAGQIADTQYF. The chain is built from TRBV5-1 and TRBJ2-3, with a tentative D call TRBD1 (6 bases). Read coverage stops 3 residues before the CDR3 terminus; the germline J gene supplies the remainder. V lost 0 bases and J 4 bases, leaving 12 bases between the germline ends. The CDR3 has 15 residues. Germline CDR1 SGHRS, CDR2 YFSETQ. Based on the CDR3 plus reference TRBV5-1 and TRBJ2-3, the full variable domain is KAGVTQTPRYLIKTRGQQVTLSCSPISGHRSVSWYQQTPGQGLQFLFEYFSETQRNKGNFPGRFSGRQFSNSRSEMNVSTLELGDSALYLCASSLAGQIADTQYFGPGTRLTVL.

This clone was seen ten or more times. The CDR3 goes on 3 residues after the read ends, and that part is filled in from the germline J gene. This specimen includes other DNA sequences encoding the same CDR3. J is TRBJ1-3 and V is TRBV19, with 7 bases aligning to TRBD1. The trim removed 3 bases at V and 3 bases at J, leaving 5 bases unmatched. Germline CDR1 and CDR2: LNHDA and SQIVND (reference sequence). This CDR3 comprises 15 residues. The CDR3 DNA, read in part, is TGTGCCAGTAGTATCGGACAGGCCTTTGGAAACACC. It codes for CASSIGQAFGNT. The full CDR3 sequence reads CASSIGQAFGNTIYF.

Ten or more counts support this clone. The missing CDR3 end, 3 residues past where the read stops, is filled in from the germline J gene. This chain connects TRBV10-1 to TRBJ2-1; 10 bases fit TRBD2. This CDR3 is built from 16 residues. Per germline, CDR1 WNHNN and CDR2 SYGVQD (reference sequence). V shed 1 base and J 7 bases; nucleotides not matched to a gene: 7. The CDR3 bases that were read are TGCGCCAGCAGTGAGTTAGCTAGCGGGGGTCTTAATGAG. It yields the protein CASSELASGGLNE. The entire CDR3 protein is CASSELASGGLNEQFF.

In this sample, this clone turned up many times. The sequenced fragment ends 3 residues before the CDR3 boundary, so the rest is inferred from the germline J gene. This chain links TRBV18 with TRBJ2-7, with TRBD2 matching over 8 bases. Per the germline V gene, CDR1 is KGHSH and CDR2 is LQKENI. Germline trimming cut 5 bases from V and 4 bases from J; bases unmatched to any gene: 7. This CDR3 has 14 amino acids. The part of the CDR3 DNA that was read is TGTGCCAGCTCATTAGCGGGACTCCAATACGAG. Amino acid sequence: CASSLAGLQYE. The full CDR3 sequence reads CASSLAGLQYEQYF.

On this clone itself: The read ends 3 residues before the CDR3 terminus; that terminus is restored from the germline J gene. The chain joins TRBV7-9 to TRBJ1-2; D possibly corresponds to TRBD1 (5 bases). The CDR3 length is 15 residues. Germline V gene data show CDR1 as SEHNR and CDR2 as FQNEAQ (reference sequence). The CDR3 protein is CASRSSGGSSYDYTF. The sequenced part of the CDR3 DNA is TGTGCCAGCAGGTCTAGCGGGGGAAGCTCCTACGAC.

This clone was found many times. Coverage ceases 3 residues before the CDR3 finishes, and the germline J gene fills in the end. V and J are TRBV10-1 and TRBJ2-7, with 8 bases that match TRBD1. The CDR3 consists of 15 residues. The ends lost 2 bases at V and 2 bases at J; junction bases unmatched: 5. Germline V gene lookup returns CDR1 WNHNN and CDR2 SYGVQD (reference sequence). CDR3 DNA, as far as it was read: TGCGCCAGCAGTGAGAATACAGGGGGTGCCTACGAG. Protein: CASSENTGGAYE. Given in full, the CDR3 is CASSENTGGAYEQYF.

This clone was seen ten or more times. The CDR3 goes on 3 residues after the read ends, and that part is filled in from the germline J gene. The chain joins TRBV18 to TRBJ2-2; TRBD1 aligns across 9 bases. Trimming took 6 bases from V and 7 from J; bases not matched to a gene: 12. Germline CDR1 and CDR2: KGHSH and LQKENI. CDR3 length: 16 amino acids. CDR3 region: CASSPTGQGGIGELFF. The DNA read from the CDR3 is TGTGCCAGCTCTCCGACGGGACAGGGTGGCATCGGGGAG.

Concerning this clone: The sequence runs out 3 residues before the end of the CDR3; the remainder is reconstructed from the germline J gene. This chain links TRBV18 with TRBJ2-1; D perhaps matches TRBD1 (6 bases). Germline loops: CDR1 KGHSH, CDR2 LQKENI. This CDR3 is built from 14 residues. The V end lost 7 bases, the J end lost 5 bases, and 15 bases lay between the germline ends. The covered CDR3 bases are TGTGCCAGCTACAACAGGGCAGGGAACAATGAG. The encoded protein is CASYNRAGNNE. The complete CDR3 protein is CASYNRAGNNEQFF.

In regard to this clone: The read terminates 3 residues before the CDR3 end, so the remaining end is supplied by the germline J gene. This chain links TRBV10-2 with TRBJ1-4; TRBD1 matches at 7 bases. Germline V gene data show CDR1 as WSHSY and CDR2 as SAAADI. Trimming cost V 4 bases and J 2 bases; bases outside gene matches: 10. The length of the CDR3 is 17 residues. The CDR3 DNA, read in part, is TGCGCCAGCAGTGGCCCCCGGAAGGGGGCTACTAATGAAAAA. This translates into CASSGPRKGATNEK. The complete CDR3 reads CASSGPRKGATNEKLFF.

This clone was seen at least ten times. Read coverage stops 3 residues before the CDR3 terminus; the germline J gene supplies the remainder. This chain connects TRBV7-7 to TRBJ2-2; 7 bases are shared with TRBD2. Trimming at V came to 5 bases and at J to 7 bases, leaving 7 bases not matched to a gene. This CDR3 contains 14 residues. The germline gives CDR1 SSHAT, CDR2 FNYEAQ (reference sequence). CDR3 region: CASSPIGEGGELFF. The CDR3 DNA, read in part, is TGTGCCAGCAGCCCGATAGGGGAGGGCGGGGAG.

Ten or more counts support this clone. The DNA ends 3 residues before the CDR3 does, and the rest of the CDR3 is filled in from the germline J gene. The V gene is TRBV5-1, the J gene TRBJ1-6; 9 positions match TRBD1. V dropped 5 bases and J dropped 12; count of bases not matched to a gene: 9. CDR1 and CDR2 (germline): SGHRS, YFSETQ. The CDR3 extends over 14 amino acids. CDR3 sequence reads: CASSQGQGIEPLHF. Partial CDR3 DNA: TGCGCCAGCAGTCAGGGACAGGGTATCGAACCC.

There are many counts of this clone. The CDR3 end falls 3 residues outside the read, so it is completed with the germline J gene. V is TRBV5-1 and J is TRBJ1-1; D ambiguous. The CDR3 consists of 14 residues. Deletions cut 1 base from V and 5 bases from J, with 12 bases between. From germline, CDR1 is SGHRS and CDR2 YFSETQ. CDR3 in amino acids: CASSLSVAETEAFF. The DNA read from the CDR3 is TGCGCCAGCAGCTTGTCAGTGGCGGAAACTGAA.

This clone showed up many times. Read coverage stops 3 residues before the CDR3 terminus; the germline J gene supplies the remainder. The J gene is TRBJ2-7, the V gene TRBV4-1; no reliable D call. V was trimmed by 1 base and J by 3 bases, leaving 7 bases between them. Germline CDR1 and CDR2: MGHRA and YSYEKL. This CDR3 contains 13 residues. The CDR3 region is CASSQAQDYEQYF. CDR3 DNA, as far as it was read: TGCGCCAGCAGCCAAGCGCAGGACTACGAG.

This clone appeared many times. Read data end 3 residues before the CDR3 end; the end is taken from the germline J gene. The rearrangement links TRBV7-8 to TRBJ2-3, with TRBD1 matching over 9 bases. The CDR3 is made up of 15 amino acids. Unmatched junction bases numbered 5, after V lost 4 bases and J lost 3 bases. From germline, CDR1 is SGHVS and CDR2 FQNEAQ. CDR3 sequence reads: CASSSIGTGTDTQYF. CDR3 DNA (partial): TGTGCCAGCAGCTCCATCGGGACAGGGACAGATACG. The variable domain in full, with the rest retrieved from reference TRBV7-8 and TRBJ2-3, is GAGVSQSPRYKVAKRGQDVALRCDPISGHVSLFWYQQALGQGPEFLTYFQNEAQLDKSGLPSDRFFAERPEGSVSTLKIQRTQQEDSAVYLCASSSIGTGTDTQYFGPGTRLTVL.

Many counts were recorded for this clone. The CDR3 end falls 3 residues outside the read, so it is completed with the germline J gene. The rearrangement joins TRBV20-1 to TRBJ2-7; D may be TRBD2 (7 bases). The CDR3 covers 14 residues. V lost 1 base and J 2 bases, leaving 12 bases between the germline ends. Germline-derived CDR1 and CDR2 are DFQATT and SNEGSKA (reference sequence). The CDR3 reads CSARVEGGTYEQYF. The CDR3 DNA, read in part, is TGCAGTGCTAGAGTGGAGGGGGGGACCTACGAG.

This clone has a count of ten or more. The read ends 3 residues early relative to the CDR3; the germline J gene fills the gap. The rearrangement joins TRBV29-1 to TRBJ2-1; TRBD1 might be the D (5 bases). CDR1 is SQVTM, CDR2 ANQGSEA, per germline. Trimming shortened V by 6 bases and J by 5 bases, and 20 bases separated the two germline ends. The length of the CDR3 is 15 residues. The part of the CDR3 DNA that was read is TGCAGCGTCCTCGCCCCTGGACATCACCACAATGAG. Translated, it gives CSVLAPGHHHNE. The entire CDR3 protein reads CSVLAPGHHHNEQFF.

This clone was picked up many times. Read coverage stops 3 residues before the CDR3 terminus; the germline J gene supplies the remainder. J is TRBJ2-2 and V is TRBV6-7; D possibly corresponds to TRBD2 (6 bases). TRBV6-7 carries the ORF label, with uncertain function. V was shortened by 10 bases and J by 0 bases, with 21 bases between the two germline ends. The CDR3 extends over 17 amino acids. The CDR3: CAINPNDRGSNTGELFF. The CDR3 DNA, read in part, is TGTGCCATCAACCCAAACGACCGGGGGTCGAACACCGGGGAG.

Many counts were recorded for this clone. The missing CDR3 end, 3 residues past where the read stops, is filled in from the germline J gene. This chain uses TRBV30 with TRBJ1-6, with D perhaps matching TRBD1 (6 bases). V dropped 8 bases and J dropped 7 bases, with 15 bases sitting between them. CDR1 and CDR2 from the germline V gene are GTSNPN and SVGIG (reference sequence). The CDR3 is made up of 13 amino acids. The part of the CDR3 DNA that was read is TGTGCCGGTTCGGACAGTCGAAATTCACCC. Its translation: CAGSDSRNSP. The full-length CDR3 reads as CAGSDSRNSPLHF.

This clone was detected ten times or more. The missing CDR3 end, 3 residues past where the read stops, is filled in from the germline J gene. The rearrangement links TRBV28 to TRBJ1-5; D perhaps matches TRBD1 (5 bases). This CDR3 region has 16 residues. CDR1 MDHEN and CDR2 SYDVKM come from the germline V gene. The V end lost 5 bases, the J end lost 1 base, and 15 bases lay between the germline ends. The chain's CDR3 is CASSPSSQGSNQPQHF. The CDR3 DNA, read in part, is TGTGCCAGCAGTCCCAGCAGCCAGGGAAGCAATCAGCCC.

The table lists this clone with many counts. The read ends 3 residues shy of where the CDR3 ends; the end is completed using the germline J gene. This chain links TRBV23-1 with TRBJ1-6; 7 bases agree with TRBD1. TRBV23-1 is reported as an ORF; its role is uncertain. V shed 0 bases and J 1 base; nucleotides not matched to a gene: 12. This CDR3 spans 20 amino acids. The covered CDR3 bases are TGCGCCAGCAGTCAATCCAGTCGCGACAGGGCCGAGTCCTATAATTCACCC. This codes for CASSQSSRDRAESYNSP. The CDR3 as a whole reads CASSQSSRDRAESYNSPLHF.

Ten or more counts support this clone. The read ends 3 residues early relative to the CDR3; the germline J gene fills the gap. This chain joins TRBV20-1 and TRBJ2-3; weak D call: TRBD2 (6 bases). The CDR3 contains 15 residues. The ends were cut back, 2 bases at V and 6 bases at J, with 18 bases in the middle. The germline CDR1 and CDR2 sequences are DFQATT and SNEGSKA (reference sequence). This CDR3 reads CSARPSSELVDTQYF. Partial CDR3 DNA: TGCAGTGCTAGACCTTCTAGCGAACTCGTGGATACG.

On this clone: With the read ending 3 residues before the CDR3 end, the germline J gene is used to fill in that end. The V call is TRBV10-2, the J call TRBJ2-7; D remains unclear. Germline CDR1 and CDR2: WSHSY and SAAADI. The CDR3 length is 15 residues. V shed 7 bases and J shed 4 bases, with 20 bases lying between them. Here the CDR3 reads CASTSNYANIYEQYF. Incomplete CDR3 DNA: TGCGCCAGCACTTCGAACTACGCTAATATTTACGAG.

About this clone: The read finishes 3 residues shy of the CDR3 end, and the germline J gene is used to complete it. The chain combines TRBV20-1 with TRBJ2-7; D might be TRBD2 (6 bases). CDR3 size: 13 residues. Germline loops: CDR1 DFQATT, CDR2 SNEGSKA (reference sequence). With 3 bases removed from V and 3 bases from J, the gap between germline ends came to 12 bases. The CDR3 region is CSARRDSDYEQYF. The part of the CDR3 DNA that was read is TGCAGTGCTAGGAGGGACTCCGACTACGAG.

This clone was seen at least ten times. Read data end 3 residues before the CDR3 end; the end is taken from the germline J gene. This sequence joins TRBV6-2 or TRBV6-3 and TRBJ1-4; a weak D match, TRBD1 (6 bases). With 2 bases removed from V and 7 bases from J, the gap between germline ends came to 11 bases. The CDR3 runs to 14 residues. CDR1 and CDR2 (germline): MNHEY, SVGEGT. CDR3 DNA (partial): TGTGCCAGCAGTTACCCAGGGGCGAGTGAAAAA. Encoded protein: CASSYPGASEK. The complete CDR3 reads CASSYPGASEKLFF.

In this sample, this clone turned up many times. The CDR3 extends 3 residues past the end of the read, so its final part is completed from the germline J gene. This chain joins TRBV5-1 and TRBJ1-5; D may be TRBD1 (5 bases). V was clipped by 3 bases and J by 3 bases, with 10 bases between them. Germline CDR1 is SGHRS and CDR2 is YFSETQ. This CDR3 spans 14 amino acids. CDR3 bases read: TGCGCCAGCAGCTGGGGGGAGATCAATCAGCCC. Translation: CASSWGEINQP. From start to end, the CDR3 is CASSWGEINQPQHF.

This clone was counted at least ten times. Read sequence stops 3 residues before the CDR3 end, and the germline J gene provides the missing end. The chain joins TRBV18 to TRBJ2-1; the D gene is possibly TRBD1 (6 bases). Germline assignment: CDR1 KGHSH and CDR2 LQKENI. The CDR3 extends over 13 amino acids. CDR3 residues: CAMTQGIDNEQFF. The sequenced part of the CDR3 DNA is TGTGCGATGACCCAGGGGATAGACAATGAG.

This clone was recorded at least ten times. The sequence runs out 3 residues before the end of the CDR3; the remainder is reconstructed from the germline J gene. The gene calls are TRBV6-1 and TRBJ2-3; TRBD2 is a possible D gene (7 bases). Trimming stripped 4 bases from V and 6 bases from J, with 14 bases between. CDR1 is MNHNS and CDR2 is SASEGT in the germline V gene. The CDR3 is 14 amino acids. The part of the CDR3 DNA that was read is TGTGCCAGCAGTGTAGGGGGAGGGAGGGATACG. Translating it yields CASSVGGGRDT. The whole CDR3 protein is CASSVGGGRDTQYF.

As to this clone: Sequencing ends 3 residues short of the CDR3 end; the germline J gene provides the rest. This sample includes further DNA sequences coding for the same CDR3. This rearrangement joins TRBV18 to TRBJ2-7; 12 positions match TRBD2. The germline gives CDR1 KGHSH, CDR2 LQKENI. V gave up 6 bases and J gave up 3 bases; unmatched junction bases: 6. This CDR3 comprises 15 residues. The CDR3 sequence is CASSPATSGGYEQYF. The CDR3 bases that were read are TGTGCCAGCTCCCCCGCGACTAGCGGGGGCTACGAG.